Below, 24 T cell receptor beta chains from the same sample are listed, as sequenced in a study of tumor-infiltrating lymphocytes in primary liver carcinoma. Starting material of around 460 ng total RNA yielded TCR beta cDNA via a constant-region primer. Investigators got TCR beta libraries out of three nested multiplex PCR rounds, done with slightly modified ARM-PCR. Investigators reported that the first two PCR rounds, at about 11 cycles each, used TRBV1-TRBV30 forward primers with a C-beta reverse primer. TCRdb independently ran MiXCR on the multiplex PCR reads; one entry per CDR3 protein. The sample includes about 21,000 distinct CDR3 sequences, about 80% of them seen just once. DNA and RNA were both co-extracted from approximately 20-30 mg of bulk tissue that had not been sorted. Sequencing was carried out using liver tumor tissue from sampling region 1. Subset reported: tumor region T1, superior pole. These receptors originate from a young woman with primary liver carcinoma and hepatitis B virus infection.

As concerns this clonotype: The CDR3 ends on some other residue instead of the conserved phenylalanine or tryptophan, so this is likely a read error. The chain is built from TRBV11-2 and TRBJ1-1; 11 nucleotides align to TRBD1. The CDR3 covers 20 residues. Looked up from germline, CDR1 is SGHAT and CDR2 is FQNNGV. CDR3 nucleotides: TGTGCCGGCAGCACTCTGGACAGGGGGCGCAAGAGGTGGAGTAACACTGAAGCTTTCATT. The encoded protein is CAGSTLDRGRKRWSNTEAFI.

This clonotype has a handful of counts. The junction and the germline gene differ at one end; a read error may be behind it. The V and J genes are TRBV4-3 and TRBJ2-3, with no clear D. The CDR3 runs 18 residues. CDR1 and CDR2 (germline): LGHNA, YSLEER. The CDR3 reads CASSQSVWPGDPDDTQYF. The CDR3 DNA follows: TGCGCCAGCAGCCAGTCGGTCTGGCCGGGTGATCCAGATGATACGCAATATTTT.

As concerns this clonotype: Germline is not matched at one junction end, which may reflect a read error. The CDR3, as DNA: TGTGCCATCAGTGACTCGGCTACCATACAAGAGACCCAATACTTC. Amino acids: CAISDSATIQETQYF. The chain combines TRBV10-3 with TRBJ2-5; D is unclear. Germline V CDR1 and CDR2: ENHRY, SYGVKD. CDR3 length: 15 amino acids.

Comments on this clonotype: The conserved closing phenylalanine or tryptophan is absent in this CDR3, likely reflecting a read error. This rearrangement joins TRBV30 to TRBJ2-7; 13 nucleotides agree with TRBD2. Germline V gene data show CDR1 as GTSNPN and CDR2 as SVGIG (reference sequence). The CDR3 contains 15 residues. CDR3: CAWRGLAGKSYGQYS. The DNA of the CDR3 is TGTGCCTGGAGGGGACTAGCGGGGAAGTCCTACGGGCAGTACTCC.

Details on this clonotype: This is likely a read error, given that the CDR3 carries no conserved phenylalanine or tryptophan at its end. The chain couples TRBV5-6 to TRBJ2-2, with D uncertain. This CDR3 contains 15 residues. Germline assignment: CDR1 SGHDT and CDR2 YYEEEE. The CDR3: CASSLAPRITGELFS. The DNA of the CDR3 is TGCGCCAGCAGCTTGGCACCCAGAATCACCGGGGAGCTGTTTTCC.

Details on this clonotype: One end of the junction fails to match germline, which may point to a read error. This chain links TRBV7-9 with TRBJ2-7; 7 bases map to TRBD2. The germline CDR1 and CDR2 sequences are SEHNR and FQNEAQ (reference sequence). The CDR3 covers 15 residues. The chain's CDR3 is CANSWGLSAPYEHYF. In DNA, the CDR3 is TGTGCCAACAGCTGGGGACTATCCGCACCTTACGAGCATTACTTC.

Regarding this clonotype: No conserved phenylalanine or tryptophan is present at the end of the CDR3, so a read error is the likely explanation. The gene calls are TRBV6-2 or TRBV6-3 and TRBJ2-4, with D possibly being TRBD1 (5 bases). The V end was cut by 4 bases, the J end by 9 bases, with 25 bases between. The CDR3 has 17 residues. CDR1 is MNHEY and CDR2 is SVGEGT in the germline V gene. Here the CDR3 reads CASSSLKGVSRRSIQYI. The CDR3 DNA sequence: TGTGCCAGCAGTTCTCTAAAAGGGGTCAGCCGGAGAAGCATTCAGTACATC.

In this sample, this clonotype turned up a few times. The CDR3 does not end in the conserved phenylalanine or tryptophan, so this is likely a read error. The limits of the CDR3 on the DNA are not certain, so only TCRdb's listed CDR3 is given. V is TRBV29-1 and J is TRBJ2-2. The CDR3 has 12 amino acids, counting both end residues. Germline assignment: CDR1 SQVTM and CDR2 ANQGSEA. CDR3 sequence reads: CSVAGWTGELFS.

This clonotype has a count of ten or more. The rearrangement joins TRBV11-2 to TRBJ2-7, with D perhaps matching TRBD1 (7 bases). CDR1 is SGHAT, CDR2 FQNNGV, per germline. Trimming took off 5 bases at V and 4 bases at J, with 18 bases between the two ends. The length of the CDR3 is 15 residues. In DNA, the CDR3 is TGTGCCAGCAGCGTGGAGGGGGCGGGTGGGTACGAGCAGTACTTC. Translating it yields CASSVEGAGGYEQYF.

Note on this clonotype: One end of the junction is discordant with germline, which a read error may explain. This chain uses TRBV7-8 with TRBJ1-5; D uncertain. Germline V gene data show CDR1 as SGHVS and CDR2 as FQNEAQ. This CDR3 contains 14 residues. CDR3 loop: CASSPFLGCQPQHF. In DNA form, the CDR3 reads TGCGCCAGCAGCCCCTTCCTTGGGTGCCAGCCCCAGCATTTT.

The chain recombines TRBV5-4 with TRBJ2-3; 10 bases are shared with TRBD2. CDR3 size: 18 residues. The germline gives CDR1 SGHNT, CDR2 YYREEE (reference sequence). In DNA form, the CDR3 reads TGTGTCAGAAGTAACCCGGCGGCTAGCGGGAGTCAGACAAATATGCAGTATTTT. It translates to CVRSNPAASGSQTNMQYF.

Concerning this clonotype itself: A much larger clone is a single base away; this may be a read error. The chain links TRBV11-1 to TRBJ2-3, with D uncertain. The germline V gene encodes CDR1 SGHAT and CDR2 FQDESV (reference sequence). The V and J ends lost 5 bases and 4 bases respectively, with 10 bases between them. CDR3 length: 13 amino acids. In DNA, the CDR3 is TGTGCCAGCAGCATATCGTCCGCAGATACGCAGTATTTT. Its translation: CASSISSADTQYF.

As to this clonotype: This CDR3 is missing its conserved last phenylalanine or tryptophan, likely due to a read error. It is unclear where the CDR3 begins or ends on the DNA, so no DNA is shown, and the CDR3 is as TCRdb lists it. The gene calls are TRBV28 and TRBJ2-3; no DNA check was done on the table's D call, TRBD1. Germline V CDR1 and CDR2: MDHEN, SYDVKM. The CDR3 length equals 17 residues, ends included. CDR3 region: CASSFAKQGRLTDTKYL.

As concerns this clonotype: A read error may account for a junction end that differs from germline. The chain employs TRBV7-3 and TRBJ2-1, with TRBD2 matching over 11 bases. From germline, CDR1 is SGHTA and CDR2 FQGTGA. This CDR3 spans 15 amino acids. The CDR3 sequence is CASSLTSGTNNEQSF. CDR3 bases: TGTGCTAGCAGCTTGACTAGCGGGACGAACAATGAGCAGTCCTTC.

About this clonotype: It is likely a read error, because the conserved phenylalanine at the end of the CDR3 is missing. The V call is TRBV4-1, the J call TRBJ2-1; D gene uncertain. The CDR3 length is 15 residues. Germline CDR1 is MGHRA and CDR2 is YSYEKL. The germline V and J ends were trimmed by 6 bases and 2 bases, with 14 bases remaining between them. The CDR3: CASSPPLGPYNEQFL. Here the CDR3 DNA reads TGCGCCAGCAGTCCACCTCTCGGGCCCTACAATGAGCAGTTCCTC.

In regard to this clonotype: A junction boundary mismatches the germline segment, possibly from a read error. V gene TRBV28 combines with J gene TRBJ2-5; D is unresolved. The CDR3 sequence is 14 residues long. The germline CDR1 and CDR2 sequences are MDHEN and SYDVKM. CDR3 amino acids: CAGSSILPQETQYF. The CDR3 coding sequence is TGTGCCGGCAGTTCCATCCTACCCCAAGAGACACAGTACTTC.

Remarks on this clonotype: Relative to the germline gene, one junction end is altered; a read error may explain this. This chain connects TRBV2 to TRBJ1-4, with D possibly being TRBD1 (6 bases). The CDR3 runs 11 residues. Germline CDR1 and CDR2: SNHLY and FYNNEI. CDR3 sequence: CTSEVRGKLLF. The DNA of the CDR3 is TGTACCAGCGAGGTCAGGGGAAAACTGCTTTTT.

As for this clonotype: The junction and the germline gene differ at one end; a read error may be behind it. This chain connects TRBV11-2 to TRBJ1-1; 10 bases fit TRBD1. The CDR3 runs 11 residues. Per germline, CDR1 SGHAT and CDR2 FQNNGV. The CDR3 protein is CASSPGTGASF. In nucleotides, the CDR3 is TGTGCCAGCAGCCCCGGGACAGGGGCTTCCTTT.

Regarding this clonotype: Germline and junction disagree at one end, which may indicate a read error. This rearrangement joins TRBV11-2 to TRBJ2-7; D may be TRBD2 (7 bases). CDR3 size: 13 residues. The germline gives CDR1 SGHAT, CDR2 FQNNGV. DNA for the CDR3: TGTGCCAGCAAGATTGAGGGGGACTACGAGAAGTACTTC. As protein: CASKIEGDYEKYF.

A note on this clonotype: Without the conserved terminal phenylalanine or tryptophan, this CDR3 likely stems from a read error. The V and J genes are TRBV5-1 and TRBJ2-1, with a possible D match to TRBD2 (5 bases). The ends were cut back, 6 bases at V and 1 base at J, with 17 bases in the middle. The CDR3 runs to 16 residues. Looked up from germline, CDR1 is SGHRS and CDR2 is YFSETQ. CDR3 amino acids: CASTQSTDYSYNEQFV. Written as DNA, the CDR3 is TGCGCCAGCACCCAGTCCACAGACTATTCCTACAATGAGCAGTTCGTC.

A remark on this clonotype: Likely a read error: the CDR3 ends without its conserved phenylalanine or tryptophan. Because the CDR3's place on the DNA is in doubt, the DNA is left out and the CDR3 is given as listed by TCRdb. The chain joins TRBV5-6 to TRBJ2-2. The germline V gene encodes CDR1 SGHDT and CDR2 YYEEEE. The CDR3 is 15 residues long, counting both termini. CDR3 amino acids: CASSLVPRVTGKVFL.

The chain employs TRBV6-6 and TRBJ2-7, with 9 bases identical to TRBD1. The V and J ends lost 8 bases and 13 bases, in that order; junction bases with no gene match: 6. The CDR3 extends over 10 amino acids. Germline V lookup: CDR1 MNHNY, CDR2 SVGAGI (reference sequence). CDR3 amino acids: CASGRDRAYF. CDR3 nucleotides: TGTGCCAGCGGCCGGGACAGGGCCTACTTC.

The chain carries TRBV12-3 or TRBV12-4 and TRBJ2-1, with a tentative D call TRBD2 (5 bases). Trimming removed 5 bases at V and 11 bases at J, with 16 bases between. The CDR3 extends over 13 amino acids. The CDR3 nucleotides read TGTGCCAGCAGTCATCGCTCCCGACTAAAGCAGTTCTTC. Residues: CASSHRSRLKQFF.

This clonotype was seen only a few times. This chain uses TRBV11-2 with TRBJ2-7; 8 bases fit TRBD2. The germline V gene encodes CDR1 SGHAT and CDR2 FQNNGV. The CDR3 contains 14 residues. With V trimmed by 1 base and J by 3 bases, 2 bases remained unmatched. The CDR3 DNA reads TGTGCCAGCAGCTTAGTAAGCGGGAGCTACGAGCAGTACTTC. It translates to CASSLVSGSYEQYF.